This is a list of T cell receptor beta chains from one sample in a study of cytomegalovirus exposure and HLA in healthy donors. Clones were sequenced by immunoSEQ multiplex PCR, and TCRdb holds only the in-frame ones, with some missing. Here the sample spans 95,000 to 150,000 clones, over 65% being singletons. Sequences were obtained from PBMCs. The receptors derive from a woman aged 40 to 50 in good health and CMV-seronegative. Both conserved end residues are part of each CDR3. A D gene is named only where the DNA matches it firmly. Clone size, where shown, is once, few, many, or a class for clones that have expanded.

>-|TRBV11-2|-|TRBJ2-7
CASRSTRAYEQYF
TGTGCCAGCCGCTCCACCAGGGCCTACGAGCAGTACTTC
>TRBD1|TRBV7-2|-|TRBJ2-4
CASSLMRTGTKNIQYF
TGTGCCAGCAGCTTAATGAGGACAGGGACCAAAAACATTCAGTACTTC
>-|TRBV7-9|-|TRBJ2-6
CASSLAGANGLTF
TGTGCCAGCAGCTTAGCTGGGGCCAACGGCCTGACTTTC
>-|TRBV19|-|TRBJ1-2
CASSIPGWDYGYTF
TGTGCCAGTAGTATTCCAGGGTGGGACTATGGCTACACCTTC
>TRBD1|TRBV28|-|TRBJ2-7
CASSLRSGQGLKYF
TGTGCCAGCAGTTTACGCTCCGGACAGGGGTTGAAGTACTTC
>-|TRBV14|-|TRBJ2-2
CASSHRGSAVRTGELFF
TGTGCCAGCAGCCACAGGGGTAGCGCGGTGCGTACCGGGGAGCTGTTTTTT
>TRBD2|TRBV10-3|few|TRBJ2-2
CATSGSIGELFF
TGTGCGACTAGCGGGAGTATCGGGGAGCTGTTTTTT
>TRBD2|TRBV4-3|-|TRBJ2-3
CASSQVFTSGRTPASSTDTQYF
TGCGCCAGCAGCCAAGTGTTTACTAGCGGGAGAACTCCAGCCTCTAGCACAGATACGCAGTATTTT
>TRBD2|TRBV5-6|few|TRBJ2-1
CASSHGGLGSWYNEQFF
TGTGCCAGCAGCCACGGGGGGTTGGGCTCATGGTACAATGAGCAGTTCTTC
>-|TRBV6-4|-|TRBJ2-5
CASSPQGGAQETQYF
TGTGCCAGCAGTCCCCAGGGGGGAGCCCAAGAGACCCAGTACTTC
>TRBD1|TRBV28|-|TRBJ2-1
CASTSPGQQGGQFF
TGTGCCAGCACCTCGCCGGGACAGCAAGGAGGGCAGTTCTTC
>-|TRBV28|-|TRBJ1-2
CASSLGPTPRGYTF
TGTGCCAGCAGTTTAGGTCCAACCCCTAGGGGCTACACCTTC
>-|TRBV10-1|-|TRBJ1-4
CASSAGFGEKLFF
TGCGCCAGCAGTGCGGGATTCGGTGAAAAACTGTTTTTT
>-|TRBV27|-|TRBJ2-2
CASSGHGAGELFF
TGTGCCAGCAGTGGACACGGTGCCGGGGAGCTGTTTTTT
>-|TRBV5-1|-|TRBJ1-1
CASSLGGSLDTEAFF
TGCGCCAGCAGCTTGGGGGGCAGTCTTGACACTGAAGCTTTCTTT
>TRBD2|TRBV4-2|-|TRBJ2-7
CASSQDRREPSYEQYF
TGTGCCAGCAGCCAAGATCGGCGGGAGCCCTCCTACGAGCAGTACTTC
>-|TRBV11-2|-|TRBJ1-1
CASSLERSTTEAFF
TGTGCCAGCAGCTTAGAGAGGTCGACCACTGAAGCTTTCTTT
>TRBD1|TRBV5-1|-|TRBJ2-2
CASSFLTGAGELFF
TGCGCCAGCAGCTTTCTTACAGGGGCCGGGGAGCTGTTTTTT
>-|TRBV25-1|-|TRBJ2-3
CASSLGTDTQYF
TGTGCCAGCAGTCTCGGCACAGATACGCAGTATTTT
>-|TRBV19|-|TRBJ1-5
CASRRGNYQPQHF
TGTGCCAGTAGGAGAGGGAATTATCAGCCCCAGCATTTT
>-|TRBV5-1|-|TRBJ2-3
CASSSSGHWSTDTQYF
TGCGCCAGCAGCTCCTCCGGACATTGGAGCACAGATACGCAGTATTTT
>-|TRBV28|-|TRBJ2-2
CASSTQSGELFF
TGTGCCAGCTCAACCCAGTCCGGGGAGCTGTTTTTT
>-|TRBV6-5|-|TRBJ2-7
CASSQGSHEQYF
TGTGCCAGCTCGCAGGGTTCCCACGAGCAGTACTTC
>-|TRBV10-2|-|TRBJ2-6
CASRTGYSGANVLTF
TGCGCCAGCAGGACAGGATACTCTGGGGCCAACGTCCTGACTTTC
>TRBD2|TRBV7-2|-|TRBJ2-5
CASSPSSGGETQYF
TGTGCCAGCAGCCCATCTAGCGGGGGAGAGACCCAGTACTTC
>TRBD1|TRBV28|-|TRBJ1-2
CASSRGDSLLLPYGYTF
TGTGCCAGCAGCCGCGGGGACAGCCTACTCCTACCCTATGGCTACACCTTC
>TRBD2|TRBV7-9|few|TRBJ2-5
CSSSLGLASQYF
TGTTCCAGCAGCTTGGGACTAGCGAGCCAGTACTTC
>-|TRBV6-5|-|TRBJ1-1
CASSYGQWISTEAFF
TGTGCCAGCAGTTACGGGCAGTGGATAAGCACTGAAGCTTTCTTT
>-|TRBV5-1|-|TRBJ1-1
CASSLEQNTEAFF
TGCGCCAGCAGCTTGGAGCAGAACACTGAAGCTTTCTTT
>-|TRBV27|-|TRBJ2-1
CASSLLPISFNEQFF
TGTGCCAGCAGTTTATTACCGATTAGTTTCAATGAGCAGTTCTTC
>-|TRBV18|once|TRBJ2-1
CASSDRPGTASGTNNEQFF
TGTGCCAGCTCAGACAGGCCCGGGACTGCCAGCGGGACCAACAATGAGCAGTTCTTC
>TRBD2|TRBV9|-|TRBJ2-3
CASSVGAGGRTDTQYF
TGTGCCAGCAGCGTAGGGGCGGGAGGGCGCACAGATACGCAGTATTTT
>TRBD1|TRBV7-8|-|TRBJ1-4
CASGETGGGVGEKLFF
TGTGCCAGCGGGGAGACAGGGGGCGGCGTGGGTGAAAAACTGTTTTTT
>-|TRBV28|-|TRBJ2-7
CASSNYEQYF
TGTGCCAGCTCTAATTACGAGCAGTACTTC
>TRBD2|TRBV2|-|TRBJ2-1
CASSGLAGEVSEQFF
TGTGCCAGCAGCGGACTAGCGGGAGAAGTGAGTGAGCAGTTCTTC
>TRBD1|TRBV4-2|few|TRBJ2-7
CASSQADRVGSYEQYF
TGTGCCAGCAGCCAAGCTGACAGGGTTGGATCCTACGAGCAGTACTTC
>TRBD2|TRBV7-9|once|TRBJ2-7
CASRLTSGDYEQYF
TGTGCCAGCAGGCTTACTAGCGGGGATTACGAGCAGTACTTC
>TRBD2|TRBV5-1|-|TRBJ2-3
CASRGEGDTQYF
TGCGCCAGCAGGGGGGAGGGAGATACGCAGTATTTT
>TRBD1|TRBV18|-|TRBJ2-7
CASSPPGGAYEQYF
TGTGCCAGCTCACCACCAGGGGGCGCCTACGAGCAGTACTTC
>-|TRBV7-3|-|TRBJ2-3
CASSLREGDTQYF
TGTGCCAGCAGCTTACGGGAAGGAGATACGCAGTATTTT
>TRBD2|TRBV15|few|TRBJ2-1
CATSRGGLVYKQFF
TGTGCCACCAGCAGAGGGGGACTAGTATACAAGCAGTTCTTC
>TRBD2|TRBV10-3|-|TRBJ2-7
CAISGGGGTYEQYF
TGTGCCATCAGCGGGGGGGGCGGGACCTACGAGCAGTACTTC
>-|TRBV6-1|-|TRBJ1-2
CASSEAVTAAYPRNTF
TGTGCCAGCAGTGAAGCTGTGACAGCCGCTTACCCCCGTAACACCTTC
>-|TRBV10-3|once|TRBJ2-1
CAISESVGVYNEQFF
TGTGCCATCAGTGAGTCGGTGGGAGTGTACAATGAGCAGTTCTTC
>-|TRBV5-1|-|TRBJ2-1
CASSLETNYNEQFF
TGCGCCAGCAGCTTGGAGACTAACTACAATGAGCAGTTCTTC
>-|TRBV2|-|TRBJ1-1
CASNRDLAEAFF
TGTGCCAGCAACAGGGATTTGGCTGAAGCTTTCTTT
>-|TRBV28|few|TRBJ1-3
CASRSGAVDTIYF
TGTGCCAGCAGGTCAGGGGCCGTGGACACCATATATTTT
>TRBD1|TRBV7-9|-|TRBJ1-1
CASSSKPLDRETEAFF
TGTGCCAGCAGCTCGAAACCACTAGACAGGGAAACTGAAGCTTTCTTT